Included here is one T cell receptor (beta chain) sequence, with context. Its antigen target is currently unknown. No much larger clonotype is one base removed from it; base qualities were not supplied. This sample is drawn from a study of blood T cell repertoires in COVID-19 (TCRdb year 2020). Some background on the complete study: Samples covering the acute and convalescent phases of COVID-19 were provided by collaborators in the United States, Italy and Spain. The material from the prospective study consisted of cDNA or gDNA derived from T cells, B-cell-depleted T cells, or PBMCs. Subjects who had been exposed to COVID-19, were actively infected with it, or had recovered from it provided the deeply sampled blood TCRbeta repertoires that made up the dataset. A freely available public database, intended as a resource for researchers studying the immune response to SARS-CoV-2, is where the repertoires were released. The samples were drawn from the first 160 participants of the ongoing ImmuneRACE study and from 1,254 subjects provided by 6 global collaborators. Nearly every sample came with metadata listing a de-identified subject ID, COVID-19 status, age in years and sex. Where available, HLA class I and class II types were obtained from metadata supplied by the sample provider rather than from assay-based typing.

Broader findings and caveats from the paper: The quantity of clinical and demographic metadata differed by source and by participant and was supplied without curation.

The collaborating institutions used their own protocols to collect whole blood in K2EDTA tubes. For TCRbeta analysis, collaborator samples were shipped as frozen whole blood, as isolated PBMCs, or as DNA extracted from either sample type. TCRbeta CDR3 regions were amplified from genomic DNA by means of the immunoSEQ Assay, a bias-controlled multiplex PCR. From the authors' description of their analysis: The number of nucleated cells in each sample was estimated by amplification of reference gene primers within the assay. To quantify the absolute abundance of each unique TCRbeta CDR3 rearrangement, sequence reads were collapsed and filtered. For each sample, productive Simpson clonality was calculated as the square root of Simpson's diversity index across productive rearrangements. TCRdb took this table from immuneACCESS and kept in-frame rearrangements with V and J called. Such tables lack part of the clones; where checked against another copy, unresolved V genes explain under half of the gap, and the rest is unexplained. D and trimming come from the DNA, and the V and J calls and clone size come from that table. Across this sample there are tens of thousands of clones, with roughly 86% seen only once. The leading ten clones occupy 62% of the sample.

Including cysteine and phenylalanine, the CDR3 has 14 amino acids. The entry retains the CDR3 DNA only, 42 bases that are in frame from base 1. The germline V gene (reference sequence) provides CDR1 LGHDT and CDR2 YNNKEL. Trimming costs V 1 base and J 6 bases, and their ends lie 12 bases apart. Sequencing used peripheral blood. The chain employs TRBV3-1 (or the pseudogene TRBV3-2) and TRBJ1-1; confidence is insufficient to name the D gene. The sequence came from a man between 65 and 80 years old with acute or convalescent COVID-19. At the DNA level, the sequence is TGTGCCAGCAGCCAAGTTCTAGTTTCCGCTGAAGCTTTCTTT. Translation gives CASSQVLVSAEAFF.